This TCR beta chain comes out of a study of cytomegalovirus exposure and HLA in healthy donors. Concerning this clone itself: Its antigen remains unidentified.

Assay used: immunoSEQ multiplex PCR; TCRdb lists only in-frame clones, some missing. This sample has over 250,000 clones; 65% to 90% occur once, and the top ten carry over 0.95%. This CDR3 is 15 amino acids long. The trim removed 1 base at V and 7 bases at J, leaving 9 bases unmatched. Germline V gene data show CDR1 as SGHVS and CDR2 as FNYEAQ. Study results and caveats: In vitro confirmation showed three CMV-associated chains to be CMV antigen specific.

The clonotype was recovered from a woman between 18 and 30 years old in good health and CMV-seronegative. The sequenced sample was PBMCs. This chain connects TRBV7-6 to TRBJ2-5, with TRBD1 matching 7 bases. CDR3 sequence reads: CASSLVGQDTVTQYF. In nucleotides, the CDR3 is TGTGCCAGCAGCTTAGTCGGACAGGACACAGTGACCCAGTACTTC.